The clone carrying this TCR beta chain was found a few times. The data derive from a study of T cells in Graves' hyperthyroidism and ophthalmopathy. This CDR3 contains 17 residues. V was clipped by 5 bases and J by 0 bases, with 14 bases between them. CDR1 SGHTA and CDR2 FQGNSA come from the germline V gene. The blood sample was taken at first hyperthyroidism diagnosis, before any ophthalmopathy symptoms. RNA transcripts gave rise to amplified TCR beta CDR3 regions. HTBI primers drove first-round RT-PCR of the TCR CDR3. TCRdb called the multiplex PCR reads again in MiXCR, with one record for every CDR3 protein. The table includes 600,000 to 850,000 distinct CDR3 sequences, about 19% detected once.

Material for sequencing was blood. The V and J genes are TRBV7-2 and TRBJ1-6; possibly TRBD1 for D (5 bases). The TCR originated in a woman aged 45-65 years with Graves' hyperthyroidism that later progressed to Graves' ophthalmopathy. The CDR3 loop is CASSRFGTLSYNSPLHF. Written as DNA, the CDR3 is TGTGCCAGCAGCCGGTTTGGGACCCTCTCCTATAATTCACCCCTCCACTTT.